This is a list of T cell receptor beta chains from one sample in a study of T cell responses to AZD1222 COVID-19 vaccine. The data were produced by immunoSEQ multiplex PCR, yet TCRdb's version contains in-frame clones alone and is incomplete. The sample has approximately 52,000 clones, approximately 86% seen once. Sequencing was performed on peripheral blood, taken 28 days after the second AZD1222 dose. The source is an adult who received the AZD1222 COVID-19 vaccine. The CDR3 runs from the conserved cysteine through the conserved F or W. A D gene is named only where the DNA matches it firmly.

D,length,J,V,CDR3
-,18,TRBJ1-6,TRBV27,CASRTGTRGGSYNSPLHF
-,14,TRBJ2-5,TRBV5-1,CASSLGPLTETQYF
TRBD1,14,TRBJ2-7,TRBV6-5,CASSYSRQGAARYF
-,14,TRBJ2-3,TRBV7-3,CASSLTGPTDTQYF
-,17,TRBJ1-5,TRBV7-8,CASRDSGGVVSNQPQHF
-,15,TRBJ2-1,TRBV19,CASSIPGRSYNEQFF
-,15,TRBJ2-7,TRBV6-5,CASSYGRAGPYEQYF
-,12,TRBJ2-5,TRBV6-4,CASSASRGTQYF
-,13,TRBJ1-1,TRBV19,CASVALPNTEAFF
-,10,TRBJ1-4,TRBV6-5,CARANEKLFF
TRBD2,15,TRBJ2-4,TRBV28,CASTQGGSGKNIQYF
-,16,TRBJ2-7,TRBV12-5,CASGPRFQGNSYEQYF
-,16,TRBJ2-7,TRBV6-5,CASSYSGTRGTYEQYF
TRBD2,15,TRBJ2-7,TRBV3-1/TRBV3-2,CASSQPGLKIYEQYF
TRBD1,13,TRBJ1-6,TRBV29-1,CSAWDRPNSPLHF